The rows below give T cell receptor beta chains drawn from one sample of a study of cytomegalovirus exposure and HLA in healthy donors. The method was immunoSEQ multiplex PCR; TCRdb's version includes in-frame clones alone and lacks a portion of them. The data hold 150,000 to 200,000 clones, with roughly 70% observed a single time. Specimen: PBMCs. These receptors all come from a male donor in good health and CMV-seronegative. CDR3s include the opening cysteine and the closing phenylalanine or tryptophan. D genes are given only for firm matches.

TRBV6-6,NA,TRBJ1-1,TGTGCCACCGGGAGGGGTACTGAAGCTTTCTTT,CATGRGTEAFF
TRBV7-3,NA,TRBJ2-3,TGTGCCAGCAGCAGGGGGACTGCGGGGGACCCCACAGATACGCAGTATTTT,CASSRGTAGDPTDTQYF
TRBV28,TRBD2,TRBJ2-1,TGTGCCAGCAGATCAAGCGGGGCCGGCCACAATGAGCAGTTCTTC,CASRSSGAGHNEQFF
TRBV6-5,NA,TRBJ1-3,TGTGCCGTGAGTCCGGGGGGTACTGGAAACACCATATATTTT,CAVSPGGTGNTIYF
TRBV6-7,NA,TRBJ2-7,TGTGCCAGCAGTTCTTACTCCTACGAGCAGTACTTC,CASSSYSYEQYF
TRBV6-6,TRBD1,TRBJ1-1,TGTGCCAGCAGTGCCGGACAGGGGTACACTGAAGCTTTCTTT,CASSAGQGYTEAFF
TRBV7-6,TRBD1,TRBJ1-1,TGTGCCAGCAGCCCAGACAGGGGGGAAGGCACTGAAGCTTTCTTT,CASSPDRGEGTEAFF
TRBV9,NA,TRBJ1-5,TGTGCCAGCAGCGTAGGCGGGAACAATCAGCCCCAGCATTTT,CASSVGGNNQPQHF
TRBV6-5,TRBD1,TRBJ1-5,TGTGCCAGCAGTTTAAGACAGGGCGGTCAGCCCCAGCATTTT,CASSLRQGGQPQHF
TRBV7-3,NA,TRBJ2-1,TGTGCTAGCAGCTTAAACATTTACAATGAGCAGTTCTTC,CASSLNIYNEQFF